This T cell receptor (beta chain) appears in the sequencing data of a study of blood T cell repertoires in COVID-19. Assay used: immunoSEQ multiplex PCR; TCRdb lists only in-frame clones, some missing. The sample records 280,000 or so clones, 80% to 90% being singletons. Germline V gene data show CDR1 as GTSNPN and CDR2 as SVGIG (reference sequence). Between the trimmed V and J ends, which lost 1 base and 4 bases, there was a span of 11 bases. The CDR3 consists of 14 residues. V is TRBV30 and J is TRBJ1-5, with D possibly TRBD1 on 5 matching bases. Material for sequencing was PBMCs or T cells enriched from blood (not recorded which). The sequence derives from a man between 25 and 39 years old who had recovered from COVID-19. DNA of the CDR3: TGTGCCTGGAGTGGAGACAGTACAAATCAGCCCCAGCATTTT. It specifies CAWSGDSTNQPQHF. Based on the CDR3 plus reference TRBV30 and TRBJ1-5, the full variable domain is SQTIHQWPATLVQPVGSPLSLECTVEGTSNPNLYWYRQAAGRGLQLLFYSVGIGQISSEVPQNLSASRPQDRQFILSSKKLLLSDSGFYLCAWSGDSTNQPQHFGDGTRLSIL.